This T cell receptor beta chain was recorded in a study of T cell responses to AZD1222 COVID-19 vaccine. V was clipped by 5 bases and J by 7 bases; unmatched bases: 10. CDR1 SGHVS and CDR2 FQNEAQ come from the germline V gene. The CDR3 consists of 15 residues. Overall study results and limits: Nearly half of unique spike-specific TCRs reportedly avoided B.1.351 and B.1.1.7 mutated regions. The sample set comprised mostly white British donors with more females, and clonal diversity was possibly underestimated. When two AZD1222 doses had been given, Spike-specific TCR breadth and depth rose.

Data came from immunoSEQ multiplex PCR; TCRdb stores just in-frame clones and leaves some out. The top ten clones hold under 10% of a sample with 90,000 to 120,000 clones, 92% of them seen once. Points on this clone: Its antigen is unidentified.

V usage is TRBV7-8 and J usage is TRBJ1-3; 8 bases agree with TRBD1. The sample consisted of peripheral blood, taken 28 days after the second AZD1222 dose. The TCR sequence derives from an adult who received the AZD1222 COVID-19 vaccine. The chain's CDR3 is CASSPRTGSKNTIYF. As DNA, the CDR3 is TGTGCCAGCAGCCCACGGACAGGGTCCAAGAACACCATATATTTT.